The clone carrying this T cell receptor beta chain was seen only once. Its antigen is unidentified. This sample was included in a study of cytomegalovirus exposure and HLA in healthy donors. Regarding the study as a whole: It was reported that the classifier diagnosed cytomegalovirus status with high specificity and sensitivity in both the original and validation cohorts. Associated with cytomegalovirus, according to the listing, were 170 or so TCR beta chains. CMV antigen specificity was confirmed in vitro for a few CMV-associated chains.

Libraries were prepared by immunoSEQ multiplex PCR; TCRdb keeps only in-frame clonotypes and omits some of them. The data show some 43,000 clones, 92% seen once. Separate from the roughly 700-subject first cohort was the roughly 130-subject validation cohort, to which the donors belonged. Germline CDR1 reads LNHDA; CDR2 reads SQIVND (reference sequence). This CDR3 has 13 residues. Deletions cut 7 bases from V and 4 bases from J, with 10 bases between. The sequencing input was PBMCs. The gene calls are TRBV19 and TRBJ2-2; D gene unclear. This receptor was obtained from a man in his late teens or twenties in good health and CMV-seronegative. The CDR3: CASTSPITGELFF. The CDR3 nucleotides are TGTGCCAGTACTTCACCTATCACCGGGGAGCTGTTTTTT.